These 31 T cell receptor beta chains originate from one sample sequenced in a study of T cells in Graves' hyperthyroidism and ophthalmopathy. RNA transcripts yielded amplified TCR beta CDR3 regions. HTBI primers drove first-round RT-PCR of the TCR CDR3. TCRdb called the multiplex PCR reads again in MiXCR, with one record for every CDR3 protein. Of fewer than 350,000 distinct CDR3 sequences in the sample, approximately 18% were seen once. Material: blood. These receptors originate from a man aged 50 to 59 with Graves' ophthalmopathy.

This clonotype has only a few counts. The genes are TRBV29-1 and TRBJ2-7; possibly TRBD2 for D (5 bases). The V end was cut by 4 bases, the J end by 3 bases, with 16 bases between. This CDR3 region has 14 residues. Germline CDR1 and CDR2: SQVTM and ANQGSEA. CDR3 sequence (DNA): TGCAGCGTTGTGGGAGTTGGGAGCCTCTACGAGCAGTACTTC. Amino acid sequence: CSVVGVGSLYEQYF.

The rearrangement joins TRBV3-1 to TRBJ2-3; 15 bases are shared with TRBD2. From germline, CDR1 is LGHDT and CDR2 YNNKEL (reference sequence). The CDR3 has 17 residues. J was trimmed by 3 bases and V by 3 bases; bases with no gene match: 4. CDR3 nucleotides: TGTGCCAGCAGCCAGGGGACTAGCGGGAGGAAGACAGATACGCAGTATTTT. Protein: CASSQGTSGRKTDTQYF.

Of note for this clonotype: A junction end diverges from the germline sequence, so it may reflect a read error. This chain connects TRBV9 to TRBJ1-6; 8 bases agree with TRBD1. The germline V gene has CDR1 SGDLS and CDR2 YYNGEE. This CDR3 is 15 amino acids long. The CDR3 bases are TGTGCCAGCAGCGCAGGACAGGGTGCTAATTCACCCCTCCGCTTT. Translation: CASSAGQGANSPLRF.

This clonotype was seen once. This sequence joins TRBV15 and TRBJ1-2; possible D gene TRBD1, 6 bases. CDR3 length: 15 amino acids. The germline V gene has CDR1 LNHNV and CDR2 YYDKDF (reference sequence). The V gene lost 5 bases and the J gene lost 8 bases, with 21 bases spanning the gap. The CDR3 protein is CATSANIAGEKGYTF. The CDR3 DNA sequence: TGTGCCACCAGCGCCAATATTGCAGGGGAGAAAGGCTACACCTTC.

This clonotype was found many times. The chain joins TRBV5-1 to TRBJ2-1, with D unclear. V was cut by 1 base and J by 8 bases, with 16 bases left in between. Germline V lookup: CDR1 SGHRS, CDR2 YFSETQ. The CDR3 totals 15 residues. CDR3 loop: CASSLLDLVIHEQFF. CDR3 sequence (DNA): TGCGCCAGCAGCTTGCTTGACCTAGTAATACATGAGCAGTTCTTC.

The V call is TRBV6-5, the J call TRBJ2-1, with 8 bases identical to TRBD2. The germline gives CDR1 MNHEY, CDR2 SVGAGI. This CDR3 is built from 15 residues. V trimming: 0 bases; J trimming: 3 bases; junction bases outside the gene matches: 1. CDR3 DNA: TGTGCCAGCAGTTACTCACGGGAGGGCTACAATGAGCAGTTCTTC. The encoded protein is CASSYSREGYNEQFF.

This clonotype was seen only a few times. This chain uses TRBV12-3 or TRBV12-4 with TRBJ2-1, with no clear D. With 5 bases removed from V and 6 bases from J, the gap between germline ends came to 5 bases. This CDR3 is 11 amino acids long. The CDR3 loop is CASSGLNEQFF. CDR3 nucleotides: TGTGCCAGCAGTGGCCTCAATGAGCAGTTCTTC.

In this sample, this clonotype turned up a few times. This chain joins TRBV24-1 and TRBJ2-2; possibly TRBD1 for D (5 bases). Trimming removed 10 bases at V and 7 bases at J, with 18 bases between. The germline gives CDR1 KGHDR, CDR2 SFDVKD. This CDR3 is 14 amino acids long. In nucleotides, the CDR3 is TGTGCCACTACAGGTTTTCGCGTTGACGGGGAGCTGTTTTTT. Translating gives CATTGFRVDGELFF.

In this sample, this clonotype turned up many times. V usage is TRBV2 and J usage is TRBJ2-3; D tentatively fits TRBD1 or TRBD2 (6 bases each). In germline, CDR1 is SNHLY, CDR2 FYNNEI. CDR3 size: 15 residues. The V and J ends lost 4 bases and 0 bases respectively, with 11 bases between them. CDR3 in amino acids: CASSAGAGSTDTQYF. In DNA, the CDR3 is TGTGCCAGCAGTGCGGGGGCGGGGAGCACAGATACGCAGTATTTT. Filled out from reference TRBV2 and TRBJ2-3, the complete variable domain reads EPEVTQTPSHQVTQMGQEVILRCVPISNHLYFYWYRQILGQKVEFLVSFYNNEISEKSEIFDDQFSVERPDGSNFTLKIRSTKLEDSAMYFCASSAGAGSTDTQYFGPGTRLTVL.

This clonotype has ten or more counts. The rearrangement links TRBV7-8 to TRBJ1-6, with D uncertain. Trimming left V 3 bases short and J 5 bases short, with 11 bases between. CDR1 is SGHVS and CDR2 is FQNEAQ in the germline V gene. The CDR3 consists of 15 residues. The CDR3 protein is CASSFSSGNNSPLHF. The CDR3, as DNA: TGTGCCAGCAGCTTCTCCTCTGGGAATAATTCACCCCTCCACTTT.

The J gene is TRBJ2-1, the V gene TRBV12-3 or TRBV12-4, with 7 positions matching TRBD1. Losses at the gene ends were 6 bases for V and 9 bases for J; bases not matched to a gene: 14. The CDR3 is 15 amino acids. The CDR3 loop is CASRGSEQGTGEQFF. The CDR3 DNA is TGTGCCAGCAGGGGCTCCGAACAGGGGACCGGTGAGCAGTTCTTC.

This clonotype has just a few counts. DNA for the CDR3: TGTGCCACCAGCAGAGTGACCAATGAGCAGTTCTTC. It is translated as CATSRVTNEQFF. This rearrangement joins TRBV15 to TRBJ2-1; D unclear. Trimming left V 1 base short and J 6 bases short, with 4 bases between. The CDR3 is 12 residues long. Germline V CDR1 and CDR2: LNHNV, YYDKDF (reference sequence).

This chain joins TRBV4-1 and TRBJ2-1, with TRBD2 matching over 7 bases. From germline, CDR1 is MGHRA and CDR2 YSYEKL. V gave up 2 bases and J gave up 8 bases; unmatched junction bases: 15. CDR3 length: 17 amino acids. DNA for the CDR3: TGCGCCAGCAGCCAAAGATTCCGGGAGGAAAGTTTCCATGAGCAGTTCTTC. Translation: CASSQRFREESFHEQFF.

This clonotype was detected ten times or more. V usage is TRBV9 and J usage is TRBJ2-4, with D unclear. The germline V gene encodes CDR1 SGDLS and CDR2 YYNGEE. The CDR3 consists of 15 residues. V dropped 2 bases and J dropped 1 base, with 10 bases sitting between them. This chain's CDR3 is CASSVNAGAKNIQYF. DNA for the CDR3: TGTGCCAGCAGCGTGAATGCTGGGGCCAAAAACATTCAGTACTTC.

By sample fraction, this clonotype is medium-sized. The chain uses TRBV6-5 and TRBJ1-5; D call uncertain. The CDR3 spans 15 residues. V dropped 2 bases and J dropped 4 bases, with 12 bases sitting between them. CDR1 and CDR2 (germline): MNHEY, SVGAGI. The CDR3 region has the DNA TGTGCCAGCAGTTACGGAGCGGAAGGAAATCAGCCCCAGCATTTT. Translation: CASSYGAEGNQPQHF.

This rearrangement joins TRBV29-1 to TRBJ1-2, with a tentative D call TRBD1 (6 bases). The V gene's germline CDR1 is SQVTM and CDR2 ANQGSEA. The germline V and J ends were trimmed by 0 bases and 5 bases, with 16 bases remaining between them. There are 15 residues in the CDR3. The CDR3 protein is CSVEDRSRGLYGYTF. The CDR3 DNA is TGCAGCGTTGAAGATCGAAGCAGGGGCCTATATGGCTACACCTTC.

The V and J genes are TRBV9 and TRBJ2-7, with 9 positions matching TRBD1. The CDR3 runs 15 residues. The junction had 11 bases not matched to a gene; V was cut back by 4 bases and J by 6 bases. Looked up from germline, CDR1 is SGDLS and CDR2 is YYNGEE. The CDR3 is CASSPMGQGGTEQYF. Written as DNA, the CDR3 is TGTGCCAGCAGCCCGATGGGACAGGGAGGGACCGAGCAGTACTTC.

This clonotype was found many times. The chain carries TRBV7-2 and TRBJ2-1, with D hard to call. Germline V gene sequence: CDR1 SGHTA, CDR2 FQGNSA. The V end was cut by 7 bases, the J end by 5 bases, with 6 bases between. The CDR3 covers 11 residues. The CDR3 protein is CASTIDNEQFF. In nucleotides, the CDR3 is TGTGCCAGCACCATCGACAATGAGCAGTTCTTC.

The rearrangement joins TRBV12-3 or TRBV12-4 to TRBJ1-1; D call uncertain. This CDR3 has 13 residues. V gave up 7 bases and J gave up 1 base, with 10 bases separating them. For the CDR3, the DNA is TGTGCCAGCACCATCCTAGGGAACACTGAAGCTTTCTTT. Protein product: CASTILGNTEAFF.

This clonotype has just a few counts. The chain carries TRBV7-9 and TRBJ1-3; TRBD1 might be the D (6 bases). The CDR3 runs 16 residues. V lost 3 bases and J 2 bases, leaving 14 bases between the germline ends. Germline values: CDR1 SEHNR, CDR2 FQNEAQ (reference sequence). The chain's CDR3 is CASSFLRGGPGNTIYF. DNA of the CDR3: TGTGCCAGCAGCTTTCTCCGAGGGGGGCCTGGAAACACCATATATTTT. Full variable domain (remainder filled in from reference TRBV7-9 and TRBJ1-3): DTGVSQNPRHKITKRGQNVTFRCDPISEHNRLYWYRQTLGQGPEFLTYFQNEAQLEKSRLLSDRFSAERPKGSFSTLEIQRTEQGDSAMYLCASSFLRGGPGNTIYFGEGSWLTVV.

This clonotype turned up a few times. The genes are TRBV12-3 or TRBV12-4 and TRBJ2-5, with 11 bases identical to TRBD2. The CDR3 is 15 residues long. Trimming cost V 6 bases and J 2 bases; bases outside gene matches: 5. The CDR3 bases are TGTGCCAGCAGCCCGCTAGCGGGAGGACAAGAGACCCAGTACTTC. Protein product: CASSPLAGGQETQYF.

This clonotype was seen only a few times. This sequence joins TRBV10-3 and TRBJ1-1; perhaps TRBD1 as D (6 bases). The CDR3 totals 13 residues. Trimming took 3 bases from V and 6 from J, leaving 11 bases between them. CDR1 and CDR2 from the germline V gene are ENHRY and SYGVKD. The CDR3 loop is CAISEQGKSEAFF. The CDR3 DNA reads TGTGCCATCAGTGAACAGGGAAAATCTGAAGCTTTCTTT.

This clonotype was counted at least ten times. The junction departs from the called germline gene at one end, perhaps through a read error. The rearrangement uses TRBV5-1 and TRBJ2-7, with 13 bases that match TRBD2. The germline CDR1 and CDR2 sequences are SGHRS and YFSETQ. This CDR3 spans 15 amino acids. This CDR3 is CASSFGTSGTYEQYF. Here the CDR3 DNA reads TGTGCTAGCAGCTTCGGGACTAGCGGGACCTACGAGCAGTACTTC. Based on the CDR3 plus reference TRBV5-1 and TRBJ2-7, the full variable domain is KAGVTQTPRYLIKTRGQQVTLSCSPISGHRSVSWYQQTPGQGLQFLFEYFSETQRNKGNFPGRFSGRQFSNSRSEMNVSTLELGDSALYLCASSFGTSGTYEQYFGPGTRLTVT.

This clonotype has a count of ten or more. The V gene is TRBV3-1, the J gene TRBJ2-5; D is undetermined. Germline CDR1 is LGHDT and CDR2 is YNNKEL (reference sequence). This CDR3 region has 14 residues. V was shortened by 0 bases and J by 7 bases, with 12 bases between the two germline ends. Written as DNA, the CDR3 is TGTGCCAGCAGCCAAGAAGGGCTGCCGGGGACCCAGTACTTC. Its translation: CASSQEGLPGTQYF.

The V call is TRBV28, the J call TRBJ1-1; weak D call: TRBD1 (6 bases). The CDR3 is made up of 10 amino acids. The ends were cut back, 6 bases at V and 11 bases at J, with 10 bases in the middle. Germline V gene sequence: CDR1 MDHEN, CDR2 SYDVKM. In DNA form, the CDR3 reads TGTGCCAGCAGGGACGGACAGGCTTTCTTT. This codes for CASRDGQAFF.

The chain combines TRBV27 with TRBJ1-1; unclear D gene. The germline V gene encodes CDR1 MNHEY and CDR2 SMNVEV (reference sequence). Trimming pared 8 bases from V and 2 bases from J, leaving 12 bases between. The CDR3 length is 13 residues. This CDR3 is CASWEAGNTEAFF. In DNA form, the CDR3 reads TGTGCCAGCTGGGAGGCGGGCAACACTGAAGCTTTCTTT.

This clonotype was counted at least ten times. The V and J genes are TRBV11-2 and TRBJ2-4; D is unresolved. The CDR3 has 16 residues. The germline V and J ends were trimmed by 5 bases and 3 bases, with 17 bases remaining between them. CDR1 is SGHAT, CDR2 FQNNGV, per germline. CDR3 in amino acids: CASSPQANSDKNIQYF. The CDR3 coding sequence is TGTGCCAGCAGCCCCCAAGCGAACAGTGACAAAAACATTCAGTACTTC.

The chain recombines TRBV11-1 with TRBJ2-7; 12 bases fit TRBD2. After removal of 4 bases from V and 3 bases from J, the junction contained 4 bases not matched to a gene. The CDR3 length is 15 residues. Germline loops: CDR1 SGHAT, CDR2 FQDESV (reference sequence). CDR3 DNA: TGTGCCAGCAGCTCCGGGACTAGCGGGTTCTACGAGCAGTACTTC. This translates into CASSSGTSGFYEQYF.

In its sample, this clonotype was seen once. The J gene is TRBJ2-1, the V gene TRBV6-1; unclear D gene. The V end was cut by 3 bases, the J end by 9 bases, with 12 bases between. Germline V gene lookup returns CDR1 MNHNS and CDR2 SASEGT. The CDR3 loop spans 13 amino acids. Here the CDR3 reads CASSDPHRGEQFF. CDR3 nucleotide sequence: TGTGCCAGCAGTGATCCTCACCGTGGTGAGCAGTTCTTC.

Written as DNA, the CDR3 is TGTGCCAGCAGTGAACTAGCGGGAGGGGGGAGCACAGATACGCAGTATTTT. This translates into CASSELAGGGSTDTQYF. The J gene is TRBJ2-3, the V gene TRBV2; 12 nucleotides match TRBD2. Germline loops: CDR1 SNHLY, CDR2 FYNNEI. Germline trimming cut 2 bases from V and 0 bases from J; bases unmatched to any gene: 3. This CDR3 contains 17 residues.

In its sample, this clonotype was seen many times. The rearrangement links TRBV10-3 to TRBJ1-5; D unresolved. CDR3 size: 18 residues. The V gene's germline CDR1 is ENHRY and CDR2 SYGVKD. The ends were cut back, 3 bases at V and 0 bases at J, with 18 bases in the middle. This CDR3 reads CAISDPRTVKDSNQPQHF. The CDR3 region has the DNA TGTGCCATCAGTGACCCACGGACTGTGAAGGATAGCAATCAGCCCCAGCATTTT.